The 8 T cell receptor beta chains given below trace back to one sample, sequenced in a study of T cells after yellow fever vaccination. TCRdb called the 5' RACE reads again in MiXCR, with one record for every CDR3 protein. The data show some 400,000 distinct CDR3 sequences, with under 7.5% seen just once and roughly 15% held by the top ten. The sequencing here drew on PBMCs, taken 5 days after the yellow fever booster vaccination. These TCRs come from a young man who received the YFV17D yellow fever vaccine.

This clonotype was counted at least ten times. The rearrangement links TRBV7-9 to TRBJ2-2; no clear D gene. There are 12 residues in the CDR3. Trimming removed 3 bases from V and 6 bases from J, with 5 bases in between. The germline V gene encodes CDR1 SEHNR and CDR2 FQNEAQ (reference sequence). In DNA, the CDR3 is TGTGCCAGCAGCTTGTACCCCGGGGAGCTGTTTTTT. It yields the protein CASSLYPGELFF.

The chain links TRBV4-3 to TRBJ2-7; D is perhaps TRBD2 (5 bases). V dropped 4 bases and J dropped 5 bases, with 18 bases sitting between them. The CDR3 is 15 amino acids. Germline CDR1 is LGHNA and CDR2 is YSLEER. This chain's CDR3 is CASSPRGLELDEQYF. DNA for the CDR3: TGCGCCAGCAGCCCGCGCGGACTGGAGTTGGACGAGCAGTACTTC.

This chain joins TRBV29-1 and TRBJ1-2; 7 bases match TRBD1. This CDR3 spans 14 amino acids. V trimming: 3 bases; J trimming: 4 bases; junction bases outside the gene matches: 8. Germline values: CDR1 SQVTM, CDR2 ANQGSEA. The CDR3 bases are TGCAGCGTTGACCGCCGGGGGACAGCCTATGGCTACACCTTC. It translates to CSVDRRGTAYGYTF. Using reference TRBV29-1 and TRBJ1-2 for the parts outside the CDR3, the full variable domain is SAVISQKPSRDICQRGTSLTIQCQVDSQVTMMFWYRQQPGQSLTLIATANQGSEATYESGFVIDKFPISRPNLTFSTLTVSNMSPEDSSIYLCSVDRRGTAYGYTFGSGTRLTVV.

This clonotype was recorded a few times. V usage is TRBV4-2 and J usage is TRBJ1-2; D is unresolved. Looked up from germline, CDR1 is LGHNA and CDR2 is YNFKEQ. The CDR3 has 16 residues. Trimming stripped 0 bases from V and 4 bases from J, with 15 bases between. CDR3 sequence (DNA): TGTGCCAGCAGCCAAGATTCGCGGGGAGGGATCTATGGCTACACCTTC. Its protein is CASSQDSRGGIYGYTF.

The chain joins TRBV6-5 to TRBJ2-5; D not resolved. The CDR3 sequence is 12 residues long. Germline CDR1 and CDR2: MNHEY and SVGAGI. V lost 4 bases to trimming and J lost 6 bases, with 9 bases between them. The DNA for the CDR3 is TGTGCCAGCAGTTCCGGAAAGCAGACCCAGTACTTC. Translating it yields CASSSGKQTQYF.

This clonotype was found many times. The chain joins TRBV5-1 to TRBJ2-7, with TRBD2 matching over 10 bases. CDR1 SGHRS and CDR2 YFSETQ come from the germline V gene. V trimming: 4 bases; J trimming: 6 bases; junction bases outside the gene matches: 22. The CDR3 is 19 amino acids. The CDR3 DNA follows: TGCGCCAGCAGCCCGGGGCGGGCCTCTTTAGCGGGAGGCCTTCGCGAGCAGTACTTC. Translating gives CASSPGRASLAGGLREQYF. The full variable domain, with the rest looked up from reference TRBV5-1 and TRBJ2-7, is KAGVTQTPRYLIKTRGQQVTLSCSPISGHRSVSWYQQTPGQGLQFLFEYFSETQRNKGNFPGRFSGRQFSNSRSEMNVSTLELGDSALYLCASSPGRASLAGGLREQYFGPGTRLTVT.

In its sample, this clonotype was seen a few times. The chain couples TRBV10-3 to TRBJ2-3, with a weak D call TRBD2 (6 bases). CDR3 size: 15 residues. V was pared by 5 bases and J by 1 base, with 13 bases between. Germline CDR1 and CDR2: ENHRY and SYGVKD. CDR3 region: CAISPDTGGTDTQYF. The CDR3 nucleotides read TGTGCCATCAGTCCGGACACGGGGGGCACAGATACGCAGTATTTT.

This clonotype was counted many times. The CDR3 coding sequence is TGCAGTGCTAGGGCGACAGGGACCGATACGCAGTATTTT. Its protein product is CSARATGTDTQYF. The rearrangement joins TRBV20-1 to TRBJ2-3, with 7 nucleotides matching TRBD1. The length of the CDR3 is 13 residues. CDR1 is DFQATT, CDR2 SNEGSKA, per germline (reference sequence). V trimming: 3 bases; J trimming: 6 bases; junction bases outside the gene matches: 6.